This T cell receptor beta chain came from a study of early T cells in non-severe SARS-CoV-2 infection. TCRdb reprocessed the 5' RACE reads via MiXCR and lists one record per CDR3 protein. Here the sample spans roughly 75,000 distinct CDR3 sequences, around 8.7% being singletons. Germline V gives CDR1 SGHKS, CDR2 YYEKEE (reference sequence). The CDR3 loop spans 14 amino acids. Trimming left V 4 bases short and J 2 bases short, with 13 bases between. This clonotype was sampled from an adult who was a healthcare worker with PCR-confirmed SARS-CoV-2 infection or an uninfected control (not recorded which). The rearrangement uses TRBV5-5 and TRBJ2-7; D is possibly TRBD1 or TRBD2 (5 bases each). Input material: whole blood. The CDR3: CASSRGAQAYEQYF. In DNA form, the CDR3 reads TGTGCCAGCAGCCGAGGGGCGCAGGCCTACGAGCAGTACTTC.